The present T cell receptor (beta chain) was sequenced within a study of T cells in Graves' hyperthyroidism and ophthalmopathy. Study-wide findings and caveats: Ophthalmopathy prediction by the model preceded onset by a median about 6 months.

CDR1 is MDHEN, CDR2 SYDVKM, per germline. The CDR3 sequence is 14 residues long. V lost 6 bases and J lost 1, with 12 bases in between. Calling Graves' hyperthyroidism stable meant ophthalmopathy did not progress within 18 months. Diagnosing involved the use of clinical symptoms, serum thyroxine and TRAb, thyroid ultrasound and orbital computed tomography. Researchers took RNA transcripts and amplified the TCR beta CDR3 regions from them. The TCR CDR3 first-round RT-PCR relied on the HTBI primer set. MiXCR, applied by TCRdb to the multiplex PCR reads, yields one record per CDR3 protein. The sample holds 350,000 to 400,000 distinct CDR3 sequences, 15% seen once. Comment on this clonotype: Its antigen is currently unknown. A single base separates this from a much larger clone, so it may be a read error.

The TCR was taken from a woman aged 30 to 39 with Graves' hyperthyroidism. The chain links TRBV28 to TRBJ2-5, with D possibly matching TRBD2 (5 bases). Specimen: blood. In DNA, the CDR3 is TGTGCCAGCAGCGGAATTAGCGCCCAAGAGACCCAGTACTTC. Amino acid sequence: CASSGISAQETQYF.